This T cell receptor beta chain was sequenced for a study of blood T cell repertoires in COVID-19 (dated by TCRdb to about 2020). General notes on the study: The collaborator samples originated in the United States, Italy and Spain and spanned the acute and convalescent phases of COVID-19. The prospective study material was composed of cDNA or gDNA derived from T cells, B-cell-depleted T cells, or PBMCs. Deeply sampled blood TCRbeta repertoires from subjects exposed to, actively infected with, or recovered from COVID-19 were included in the dataset. A freely available public database, intended as a resource for researchers studying the immune response to SARS-CoV-2, is where the repertoires were released. Samples came from the ongoing ImmuneRACE study (first 160 participants) plus 1,254 subjects from 6 global collaborators. A de-identified subject ID, COVID-19 status, age in years and sex were almost always included in the sample metadata. HLA class I and class II types, where available, came from metadata supplied by the sample provider rather than from assay-based typing. What the study reported, not specific to this receptor: The quantity of clinical and demographic metadata differed by source and by participant and was supplied without curation.

TCRbeta CDR3 regions were amplified from genomic DNA by means of the immunoSEQ Assay, a bias-controlled multiplex PCR. Per the authors' processing: The number of nucleated cells in each sample was estimated by amplification of reference gene primers within the assay. Sequence reads were collapsed and filtered to measure the absolute abundance of every unique TCRbeta CDR3 rearrangement. For each sample, productive Simpson clonality was calculated as the square root of Simpson's diversity index over productive rearrangements. TCRdb's version of the immuneACCESS table is confined to in-frame rearrangements and falls short of the full clone set. An unresolved V gene accounts for under half of the shortfall where checked; the remainder is of unknown origin. V and J calls and clone size are those listed in that table; D and trimming were worked out from the DNA. The sample table shows some 150,000 clones, and under 85% are seen once. The ten largest make up roughly 0.62% of the sample.

The CDR3, from cysteine to phenylalanine, totals 16 residues. The read is trimmed to its CDR3 DNA, 48 bases read in frame from base 1. CDR1 and CDR2, per the germline V gene (reference sequence), are MNHEY and SMNVEV. Ends trimmed: V by 3 bases, J by 1 base; bases unmatched to a gene: 4. At one collaborating source in Seattle, patients were enrolled during active infection and were followed longitudinally through the course of disease. Each collaborating institution followed its own protocols to collect whole blood in K2EDTA tubes. For TCRbeta analysis, collaborators shipped samples as frozen whole blood, isolated PBMCs, or DNA extracted from either of those sample types. Turning to this clone: What antigen it recognizes has not been identified. No much larger clonotype is one base removed from it; base qualities were not supplied.

The chain is encoded by TRBV27 joined to TRBJ1-1; 11 bases in the middle match TRBD1. This sequence was found in a man aged 55 to 69 with COVID-19, enrolled during active disease. The sample comprised peripheral blood. The DNA sequence is TGTGCCAGCAGTTTGTGGACAGGGGGCGCGAACACTGAAGCTTTCTTT. Its protein is CASSLWTGGANTEAFF.